This is a list of T cell receptor beta chains from one sample in a study of control samples from healthy donors and cancer patients. Assay: immunoSEQ multiplex PCR; the TCRdb copy retains only in-frame clones and omits some. The table lists roughly 190,000 clones, around 92% of them singletons. Sequences were obtained from blood. The receptors originated from a woman under 40 in good health. Each CDR3 is given with its conserved first and last residue. Each record gives: clone size, V gene, CDR3 protein. Size is stated for part of the rows, as once, few or many counts, or as a class when the clone is expanded.

clone size: .
V gene: TRBV19
CDR3 protein: CASSGTSLHNEQFF

clone size: .
V gene: TRBV4-1
CDR3 protein: CASSLFPGQGSYEQYF

clone size: few
V gene: TRBV12-5
CDR3 protein: CASGITGVEQYF

clone size: .
V gene: TRBV6-2/TRBV6-3
CDR3 protein: CASSYSLEGGEQFF

clone size: .
V gene: TRBV4-2
CDR3 protein: CASSQTSGRAHEQYF

clone size: .
V gene: TRBV7-7
CDR3 protein: CASSLVGGPTDTQYF

clone size: .
V gene: TRBV6-5
CDR3 protein: CANLGSSGNTIYF

clone size: .
V gene: TRBV6-5
CDR3 protein: CAILRQGARNEQFF

clone size: .
V gene: TRBV18
CDR3 protein: CASSPRYQTHEQYF

clone size: .
V gene: TRBV5-4
CDR3 protein: CASSLGPGQGTDTQYF

clone size: few
V gene: TRBV6-1
CDR3 protein: CASSEAETGGTEAFF

clone size: .
V gene: TRBV27
CDR3 protein: CASSLRGRGETQYF

clone size: .
V gene: TRBV12-5
CDR3 protein: CASGLGVEQYF

clone size: .
V gene: TRBV4-2
CDR3 protein: CASSQERVGNTEAFF

clone size: .
V gene: TRBV19
CDR3 protein: CASRGQGARSNQPQHF

clone size: .
V gene: TRBV7-8
CDR3 protein: CASSLAEYEQYF

clone size: .
V gene: TRBV19
CDR3 protein: CASSIMALETQYF

clone size: .
V gene: TRBV11-2
CDR3 protein: CASSLVAGSNEQFF

clone size: .
V gene: TRBV21-1
CDR3 protein: CASNDRDGNTIYF

clone size: .
V gene: TRBV11-2
CDR3 protein: CASSLVSDSGNTGELFF

clone size: .
V gene: TRBV19
CDR3 protein: CASSIPQGGGYTF

clone size: .
V gene: TRBV10-2
CDR3 protein: CASSAGSNQPQHF

clone size: .
V gene: TRBV9
CDR3 protein: CASSSDYADTQYF

clone size: .
V gene: TRBV6-5
CDR3 protein: CASRPDRGSNQPQHF

clone size: .
V gene: TRBV11-3
CDR3 protein: CASSLGGQYTDTQYF

clone size: .
V gene: TRBV28
CDR3 protein: CASSSGAGRNYGYTF

clone size: .
V gene: TRBV4-3
CDR3 protein: CASSQDLLYNEQFF

clone size: .
V gene: TRBV10-3
CDR3 protein: CAISDQSTDTQYF

clone size: .
V gene: TRBV7-2
CDR3 protein: CASSLGTSTGELFF

clone size: .
V gene: TRBV11-2
CDR3 protein: CASSYSLTFSGNTIYF

clone size: .
V gene: TRBV19
CDR3 protein: CASSLPIPGLAGNLAKNIQYF

clone size: .
V gene: TRBV10-1
CDR3 protein: CASSAVSGEQYF

clone size: .
V gene: TRBV7-9
CDR3 protein: CASSFRNMNTEAFF

clone size: .
V gene: TRBV5-4
CDR3 protein: CASSSRGGGRYEQYF

clone size: .
V gene: TRBV7-6
CDR3 protein: CASSSRLAGGSYEQYF

clone size: .
V gene: TRBV6-5
CDR3 protein: CASGVGVTEAFF

clone size: .
V gene: TRBV3-1/TRBV3-2
CDR3 protein: CASSRQTRTEAFF

clone size: .
V gene: TRBV6-5
CDR3 protein: CASRGTFGELFF

clone size: .
V gene: TRBV29-1
CDR3 protein: CSVEDGPSNQPQHF

clone size: .
V gene: TRBV7-9
CDR3 protein: CASSLTGVSYGYTF

clone size: .
V gene: TRBV30
CDR3 protein: CAWLAPNTGELFF

clone size: few
V gene: TRBV11-2
CDR3 protein: CASSWDRSTDTQYF

clone size: .
V gene: TRBV7-3
CDR3 protein: CASSLGGSRNEKLFF

clone size: .
V gene: TRBV7-9
CDR3 protein: CASSQEGRNNEQFF

clone size: .
V gene: TRBV5-1
CDR3 protein: CASSYTGLGQPQHF

clone size: .
V gene: TRBV12-3/TRBV12-4
CDR3 protein: CASSPARGEQFF

clone size: .
V gene: TRBV6-2/TRBV6-3
CDR3 protein: CASSSIRGASGNEQFF

clone size: .
V gene: TRBV2
CDR3 protein: CASWALTDTQYF

clone size: .
V gene: TRBV19
CDR3 protein: CASSIPGTGFTGELFF

clone size: .
V gene: TRBV25-1
CDR3 protein: CASSPRLAEGTDTQYF

clone size: .
V gene: TRBV4-2
CDR3 protein: CASSSTGTQETQYF

clone size: .
V gene: TRBV3-1/TRBV3-2
CDR3 protein: CASSQGGIYGYTF

clone size: once
V gene: TRBV18
CDR3 protein: CASSPPPSTDTQYF

clone size: .
V gene: TRBV11-2
CDR3 protein: CASSSTGLANNEQFF

clone size: .
V gene: TRBV18
CDR3 protein: CASSPGGYEQYF

clone size: .
V gene: TRBV27
CDR3 protein: CASSLSRQGEAFF

clone size: .
V gene: TRBV25-1
CDR3 protein: CASSGGQGGYGYTF

clone size: .
V gene: TRBV19
CDR3 protein: CASSRQGQETQYF

clone size: .
V gene: TRBV27
CDR3 protein: CASSLAGGLNQPQHF